A single sample is the source of the 5 T cell receptor beta chains below, sequenced in a study of T cells in Graves' hyperthyroidism and ophthalmopathy (dated by TCRdb to between 2018 and 2021). Library preparation employed multiplex PCR. The sequencer listed for this sample is Illumina HiSeq 2000. TCR beta CDR3 regions were amplified from RNA transcripts. For the first round of RT-PCR on the TCR CDR3, the HTBI primer set was used together with the Qiagen OneStep RT-PCR kit. The public sequencing data were trimmed at Q25 with fastp and processed into clonotypes with MiXCR by TCRdb, which kept only in-frame beta chains. Every CDR3 protein is listed once, alongside the most common genes and DNA of its rows. The sample has roughly 400,000 distinct CDR3 sequences on record, around 25% of them singletons. Together, the top ten hold roughly 70% of the sample. Sequencing was done on a sample of blood. All receptors come from a man aged 50 to 60 with Graves' hyperthyroidism.

J is TRBJ2-1 and V is TRBV12-3 or TRBV12-4, with 10 nucleotides matching TRBD2. The length of the CDR3 is 15 residues. Trimming at V came to 7 bases and at J to 11 bases, leaving 14 bases not matched to a gene. CDR3 nucleotides: TGTGCCAGCACCATTAATAGCGGGGGGAATAGACAGCAGTTCTTC. Translating it yields CASTINSGGNRQQFF.

This clonotype showed up just once. The chain combines TRBV5-1 with TRBJ2-5; 7 bases line up with TRBD1. Trimming cost V 4 bases and J 1 base; bases outside gene matches: 4. Germline CDR1 SGHRS, CDR2 YFSETQ. The CDR3 consists of 14 residues. CDR3 region: CASSTGAPQETQYF. In nucleotides, the CDR3 is TGCGCCAGCAGCACAGGGGCACCCCAAGAGACCCAGTACTTC. Full variable domain (missing parts from reference TRBV5-1 and TRBJ2-5): KAGVTQTPRYLIKTRGQQVTLSCSPISGHRSVSWYQQTPGQGLQFLFEYFSETQRNKGNFPGRFSGRQFSNSRSEMNVSTLELGDSALYLCASSTGAPQETQYFGPGTRLLVL.

This chain links TRBV7-9 with TRBJ2-5; 9 nucleotides line up with TRBD2. There are 17 residues in the CDR3. Germline CDR1 and CDR2: SEHNR and FQNEAQ (reference sequence). The J segment lost 3 bases and the V segment lost 4 bases, leaving 12 bases of the junction unmatched. This CDR3 is CASSSEGTSMSEETQYF. The CDR3 DNA reads TGTGCCAGCAGCTCTGAGGGGACTAGCATGTCGGAAGAGACCCAGTACTTC.

This clonotype has a handful of counts. The gene calls are TRBV6-2 or TRBV6-3 and TRBJ2-1; D may be TRBD1 or TRBD2 (5 bases each). Germline assignment: CDR1 MNHEY and CDR2 SVGEGT. V dropped 4 bases and J dropped 9 bases, with 13 bases sitting between them. The CDR3 is 13 residues long. The CDR3: CASSFGRGGEQFF. DNA for the CDR3: TGTGCCAGCAGTTTTGGACGGGGCGGTGAGCAGTTCTTC.

This clonotype has a count of ten or more. The chain joins TRBV3-1 to TRBJ1-1; 7 bases are a match to TRBD1. CDR3 size: 15 residues. Germline-derived CDR1 and CDR2 are LGHDT and YNNKEL (reference sequence). The V and J ends lost 4 bases and 4 bases, in that order; junction bases with no gene match: 9. For the CDR3, the DNA is TGTGCCAGCAGCCTTACGGACAGGTTCTCCACTGAAGCTTTCTTT. Its translation: CASSLTDRFSTEAFF. Looking up the rest from reference TRBV3-1 and TRBJ1-1 gives the full variable domain: DTAVSQTPKYLVTQMGNDKSIKCEQNLGHDTMYWYKQDSKKFLKIMFSYNNKELIINETVPNRFSPKSPDKAHLNLHINSLELGDSAVYFCASSLTDRFSTEAFFGQGTRLTVV.